The 18 T cell receptor beta chains presented below share a single source sample, sequenced in a study of blood T cell repertoires in COVID-19. Repertoires were generated with immunoSEQ multiplex PCR, while TCRdb's copy carries only in-frame clones and drops some. The sample lists 200,000 to 250,000 clones; roughly 83% were seen once. Sequenced input: PBMCs or T cells enriched from blood (not recorded which). These receptors originate from a woman aged 50 to 65 who had recovered from COVID-19.

The V call is TRBV28, the J call TRBJ1-2; 7 bases line up with TRBD1. The CDR3 is 16 residues long. V lost 6 bases and J lost 4; bases outside the gene matches: 14. Germline V gene sequence: CDR1 MDHEN, CDR2 SYDVKM. The CDR3 nucleotides are TGTGCCAGCAGCCCAGTTTTGAAACAGGGGCCCTATGGCTACACCTTC. Translated: CASSPVLKQGPYGYTF.

The genes are TRBV29-1 and TRBJ2-7; 10 bases line up with TRBD1. Germline loops: CDR1 SQVTM, CDR2 ANQGSEA. The CDR3 is 14 amino acids. J was trimmed by 2 bases and V by 6 bases; bases with no gene match: 7. The CDR3 reads CSVATGTGAYEQYF. In DNA form, the CDR3 reads TGCAGCGTAGCCACCGGGACAGGGGCCTACGAGCAGTACTTC.

The rearrangement links TRBV5-4 to TRBJ1-3; the D is unclear. CDR3 length: 14 amino acids. Germline assignment: CDR1 SGHNT and CDR2 YYREEE (reference sequence). V was pared by 4 bases and J by 0 bases, with 8 bases between. The CDR3 DNA reads as TGTGCCAGCAGCCGGCGGGACTCTGGAAACACCATATATTTT. The encoded protein is CASSRRDSGNTIYF.

This sequence joins TRBV6-6 and TRBJ1-1, with 7 bases that match TRBD1. This CDR3 has 15 amino acids. Germline CDR1 is MNHNY and CDR2 is SVGAGI (reference sequence). Losses at the gene ends were 4 bases for V and 1 base for J; bases not matched to a gene: 6. The DNA of the CDR3 is TGTGCCAGCAGTTCGGGAGGGACAGAGAACACTGAAGCTTTCTTT. Translating gives CASSSGGTENTEAFF.

The chain combines TRBV19 with TRBJ1-1; 8 nucleotides match TRBD1. V dropped 6 bases and J dropped 2; count of bases not matched to a gene: 2. This CDR3 has 13 amino acids. Germline lookup yields CDR1 LNHDA and CDR2 SQIVND (reference sequence). CDR3 protein: CASRDRVNTEAFF. CDR3 DNA sequence: TGTGCCAGTAGGGACAGGGTAAACACTGAAGCTTTCTTT.

The chain employs TRBV15 and TRBJ2-7; 11 nucleotides align to TRBD2. The J segment lost 9 bases and the V segment lost 0 bases, leaving 10 bases of the junction unmatched. Germline CDR1 and CDR2: LNHNV and YYDKDF (reference sequence). The CDR3 runs 16 residues. The CDR3: CATSREASTSGSGQYF. Written as DNA, the CDR3 is TGTGCCACCAGCAGAGAGGCCTCAACTAGCGGGAGTGGGCAGTACTTC.

CDR3 sequence reads: CASSRLAGGSNNEQFF. The CDR3 nucleotides read TGTGCCAGCTCACGACTAGCGGGGGGATCAAACAATGAGCAGTTCTTC. This chain uses TRBV18 with TRBJ2-1; TRBD2 matches at 13 bases. The CDR3 has 16 residues. In germline, CDR1 is KGHSH, CDR2 LQKENI. The J segment lost 5 bases and the V segment lost 4 bases, leaving 5 bases of the junction unmatched.

This chain links TRBV12-3 or TRBV12-4 with TRBJ1-1; 7 bases align to TRBD1. Losses at the gene ends were 6 bases for V and 2 bases for J; bases not matched to a gene: 3. The CDR3 runs 13 residues. CDR3 sequence: CASRDRVNTEAFF. As DNA, the CDR3 is TGTGCCAGCAGAGACAGGGTTAACACTGAAGCTTTCTTT.

The gene calls are TRBV6-2 or TRBV6-3 and TRBJ1-5; the D is unclear. The length of the CDR3 is 16 residues. Germline V gene lookup returns CDR1 MNHEY and CDR2 SVGEGT. Trimming took off 0 bases at V and 0 bases at J, with 9 bases between the two ends. CDR3 loop: CASSYSRRSSNQPQHF. CDR3 coding DNA: TGTGCCAGCAGTTACTCTCGCAGAAGTAGCAATCAGCCCCAGCATTTT.

The gene calls are TRBV11-3 and TRBJ2-1; D remains ambiguous. Germline CDR1 and CDR2: SGHNT and YENEEA. This CDR3 region has 16 residues. Trimming removed 3 bases at V and 2 bases at J, with 14 bases between. The CDR3 loop reads CASSFDTLPPYNEQFF. The CDR3 region has the DNA TGTGCCAGCAGCTTCGATACTCTCCCCCCCTACAATGAGCAGTTCTTC.

V usage is TRBV7-9 and J usage is TRBJ2-7, with D uncertain. The CDR3 sequence is 12 residues long. Germline V lookup: CDR1 SEHNR, CDR2 FQNEAQ (reference sequence). The V end lost 5 bases, the J end lost 5 bases, and 10 bases lay between the germline ends. The CDR3 is CASSPQSHEQYF. The CDR3 nucleotides are TGTGCCAGCAGCCCCCAGTCCCACGAGCAGTACTTC.

The V call is TRBV5-1, the J call TRBJ2-7; 9 bases are a match to TRBD2. The CDR3 extends over 15 amino acids. V trimming: 0 bases; J trimming: 2 bases; junction bases outside the gene matches: 3. Germline CDR1 and CDR2: SGHRS and YFSETQ. The CDR3 loop is CASSLAAGGPYEQYF. CDR3 coding DNA: TGCGCCAGCAGCTTGGCGGCGGGGGGGCCCTACGAGCAGTACTTC.

The gene calls are TRBV10-2 and TRBJ2-1; D is perhaps TRBD2 (7 bases). Germline V gene data show CDR1 as WSHSY and CDR2 as SAAADI. CDR3 length equals 12 residues. V shed 8 bases and J shed 6 bases, with 11 bases lying between them. In DNA, the CDR3 is TGCGCCAGCGGGGGGGCGTTCAATGAGCAGTTCTTC. It is translated as CASGGAFNEQFF.

The chain recombines TRBV6-5 with TRBJ1-3, with 7 bases that match TRBD1. After removal of 6 bases from V and 2 bases from J, the junction contained 7 bases not matched to a gene. CDR1 and CDR2 (germline): MNHEY, SVGAGI. This CDR3 has 15 amino acids. CDR3 sequence (DNA): TGTGCCAGCAGGGGACGCGACAGGGCTGGAAACACCATATATTTT. As protein: CASRGRDRAGNTIYF.

The chain employs TRBV5-1 and TRBJ2-1; 11 bases agree with TRBD1. The CDR3 is made up of 16 amino acids. The V segment lost 0 bases and the J segment 5 bases; nucleotides outside the gene matches: 4. Germline values: CDR1 SGHRS, CDR2 YFSETQ. In DNA form, the CDR3 reads TGCGCCAGCAGCTTGGGAGGGACAGGGGGGCACAATGAGCAGTTCTTC. Protein: CASSLGGTGGHNEQFF.

The V and J genes are TRBV9 and TRBJ1-2, with D perhaps TRBD1 (5 bases). The CDR3 runs 12 residues. Germline CDR1 reads SGDLS; CDR2 reads YYNGEE. Trimming removed 3 bases from V and 8 bases from J, with 11 bases in between. CDR3 residues: CASSGTGGGYTF. CDR3 sequence (DNA): TGTGCCAGCAGCGGAACAGGAGGGGGCTACACCTTC.

The chain uses TRBV2 and TRBJ2-7; D perhaps matches TRBD1 (6 bases). CDR1 is SNHLY, CDR2 FYNNEI, per germline. Trimming took off 4 bases at V and 0 bases at J, with 22 bases between the two ends. CDR3 length equals 18 residues. For the CDR3, the DNA is TGTGCCAGCAGTGGGAAGGGGGACGACAGGTTCAGCTCCTACGAGCAGTACTTC. Translation: CASSGKGDDRFSSYEQYF.

This chain joins TRBV4-2 and TRBJ2-3; 11 bases line up with TRBD2. CDR1 is LGHNA, CDR2 YNFKEQ, per germline. The CDR3 totals 17 residues. V lost 0 bases, J lost 7 bases, and 9 bases stayed unmatched. This CDR3 reads CASSQDPTSGVRYTQYF. In DNA form, the CDR3 reads TGTGCCAGCAGCCAAGATCCGACTAGCGGGGTACGATATACGCAGTATTTT.